The 27 T cell receptor beta chains in this list originate from one sample, sequenced in a study of T cells after yellow fever vaccination. TCRdb reprocessed the 5' RACE reads via MiXCR and lists one record per CDR3 protein. Of 350,000 to 450,000 distinct CDR3 sequences in the sample, roughly a sixth were seen once. Material: PBMCs, obtained before the yellow fever booster vaccination. These TCRs come from a man aged 18-30 years who received the YFV17D yellow fever vaccine.

This clonotype was seen a handful of times. The V and J genes are TRBV5-1 and TRBJ2-7; TRBD1 aligns across 9 bases. Per the germline V gene, CDR1 is SGHRS and CDR2 is YFSETQ. The trim removed 4 bases at V and 6 bases at J, leaving 8 bases unmatched. This CDR3 contains 14 residues. CDR3: CASSRPGQGFEQYF. CDR3 nucleotide sequence: TGCGCCAGCAGCAGACCGGGACAGGGATTCGAGCAGTACTTC.

This clonotype was recorded many times. This rearrangement joins TRBV11-2 to TRBJ2-3; no clear D. This CDR3 has 10 residues. V was trimmed by 4 bases and J by 7 bases, leaving 3 bases between them. In germline, CDR1 is SGHAT, CDR2 FQNNGV. In nucleotides, the CDR3 is TGTGCCAGCAGCTCCTATACGCAGTATTTT. Residues: CASSSYTQYF.

This clonotype was counted between two and nine times. This chain uses TRBV3-1 with TRBJ2-5; D is perhaps TRBD2 (6 bases). The V gene's germline CDR1 is LGHDT and CDR2 YNNKEL (reference sequence). This CDR3 contains 14 residues. V was cut by 3 bases and J by 2 bases, with 10 bases left in between. CDR3 residues: CASSQGGRQETQYF. The CDR3 nucleotides read TGTGCCAGCAGCCAGGGAGGCAGACAAGAGACCCAGTACTTC.

This clonotype was picked up many times. J is TRBJ2-5 and V is TRBV12-3 or TRBV12-4, with TRBD2 as a possible D gene (6 bases). Trimming took 7 bases from V and 7 from J, leaving 22 bases between them. CDR3 length equals 15 residues. The CDR3 DNA sequence: TGTGCCAGCACCGAACTCCGGGACTCTCCGGGGACCCAGTACTTC. As protein: CASTELRDSPGTQYF.

A few counts support this clonotype. This sequence joins TRBV20-1 and TRBJ1-1, with no clear D. The CDR3 has 13 amino acids. Trimming shortened V by 5 bases and J by 3 bases, and 13 bases separated the two germline ends. Germline CDR1 DFQATT, CDR2 SNEGSKA (reference sequence). This CDR3 reads CSASRSRDTEAFF. CDR3 DNA sequence: TGCAGTGCTTCCAGAAGCCGGGACACTGAAGCTTTCTTT.

The chain is built from TRBV7-9 and TRBJ2-5; TRBD1 might be the D (6 bases). The germline CDR1 and CDR2 sequences are SEHNR and FQNEAQ (reference sequence). V was pared by 6 bases and J by 3 bases, with 14 bases between. This CDR3 has 14 amino acids. CDR3 nucleotides: TGTGCCAGCAGGAAATACAGGGACGAAGAGACCCAGTACTTC. Its translation is CASRKYRDEETQYF.

This clonotype has only a few counts. This rearrangement joins TRBV5-1 to TRBJ2-7; 10 nucleotides align to TRBD2. The CDR3 covers 17 residues. Germline CDR1 is SGHRS and CDR2 is YFSETQ. V trimming: 3 bases; J trimming: 0 bases; junction bases outside the gene matches: 9. CDR3 in amino acids: CASSSRWTSGSSYEQYV. CDR3 coding DNA: TGCGCCAGCAGCTCTCGTTGGACTAGCGGAAGCTCCTACGAGCAGTACGTC.

This clonotype appeared a few times. This chain's CDR3 is CSARVPGISTDTQYF. In nucleotides, the CDR3 is TGCAGTGCTAGAGTGCCGGGTATTAGCACAGATACGCAGTATTTT. The chain employs TRBV20-1 and TRBJ2-3; the D is unclear. V lost 1 base and J lost 0, with 11 bases in between. Per germline, CDR1 DFQATT and CDR2 SNEGSKA (reference sequence). The CDR3 extends over 15 amino acids.

In its sample, this clonotype was seen a few times. This chain uses TRBV29-1 with TRBJ1-2, with 7 bases aligning to TRBD1. Germline V lookup: CDR1 SQVTM, CDR2 ANQGSEA. This CDR3 region has 15 residues. Trimming cost V 3 bases and J 3 bases; bases outside gene matches: 10. As DNA, the CDR3 is TGCAGCGTTGACTTCAGAGGGGGCACGGACTATGGCTACACCTTC. As protein: CSVDFRGGTDYGYTF.

J is TRBJ2-7 and V is TRBV7-2; tentatively, D is TRBD2 (5 bases). V was clipped by 1 base and J by 5 bases, with 9 bases between them. This CDR3 contains 13 residues. Per the germline V gene, CDR1 is SGHTA and CDR2 is FQGNSA. CDR3 in DNA: TGTGCCAGCAGCTTAGTAACCGGGGACGAGCAGTACTTC. This gives the protein CASSLVTGDEQYF.

The chain has TRBV7-9 and TRBJ2-1, with D possibly being TRBD1 (6 bases). V was clipped by 7 bases and J by 9 bases, with 13 bases between them. From germline, CDR1 is SEHNR and CDR2 FQNEAQ (reference sequence). The CDR3 covers 12 residues. The chain's CDR3 is CASTLQGGEQFF. CDR3 DNA: TGTGCCAGCACCCTACAGGGCGGTGAGCAGTTCTTC.

The J gene is TRBJ2-7, the V gene TRBV6-5; D may match TRBD1 or TRBD2 (5 bases each). CDR1 MNHEY and CDR2 SVGAGI come from the germline V gene. The V and J ends lost 6 bases and 0 bases respectively, with 12 bases between them. The CDR3 spans 14 residues. For the CDR3, the DNA is TGTGCCAGCAGATCTCGGGACGGCTCCTACGAGCAGTACTTC. Amino acid sequence: CASRSRDGSYEQYF.

V gene TRBV5-1 combines with J gene TRBJ2-7, with D possibly TRBD2 on 7 matching bases. Germline CDR1 reads SGHRS; CDR2 reads YFSETQ. V was shortened by 4 bases and J by 2 bases, with 13 bases between the two germline ends. CDR3 length equals 14 residues. The CDR3 sequence: CASSKGGGTYEQYV. The CDR3 coding sequence is TGCGCCAGCAGCAAGGGGGGGGGAACCTACGAGCAGTACGTC.

This clonotype appeared once. The V gene is TRBV4-3, the J gene TRBJ2-3; TRBD2 matches 12 bases. This CDR3 is 16 amino acids long. CDR1 is LGHNA, CDR2 YSLEER, per germline. V lost 1 base to trimming and J lost 4 bases; unmatched junction nucleotides: 3. The CDR3 DNA reads as TGCGCCAGCAGCCAAGCTAGCGGGGGGGCGGCAGATACGCAGTATTTT. Translated, it gives CASSQASGGAADTQYF.

In regard to this clonotype: One junction end does not reproduce the germline sequence, and a read error may be involved. The chain has TRBV7-2 and TRBJ2-5; D is possibly TRBD1 (5 bases). Germline CDR1 and CDR2: SGHTA and FQGNSA. The CDR3 loop spans 13 amino acids. The CDR3 loop is CASSTSPDSRLSF. CDR3 sequence (DNA): TGTGCCAGCAGCACATCCCCTGACAGCCGATTGTCCTTC.

V is TRBV6-2 or TRBV6-3 and J is TRBJ2-1; D may be TRBD1 (6 bases). V shed 5 bases and J shed 4 bases, with 9 bases lying between them. The germline CDR1 and CDR2 sequences are MNHEY and SVGEGT. This CDR3 has 13 amino acids. For the CDR3, the DNA is TGTGCCAGCAGTATGGACAGTTACAATGAGCAGTTCTTC. Amino acids: CASSMDSYNEQFF.

This clonotype has only a few counts. This sequence joins TRBV5-1 and TRBJ1-1, with TRBD1 matching 7 bases. This CDR3 is 15 amino acids long. Trimming cost V 4 bases and J 4 bases; bases outside gene matches: 10. The germline gives CDR1 SGHRS, CDR2 YFSETQ. The CDR3 sequence: CASSRLTGTVTEAFF. The CDR3 nucleotides are TGCGCCAGCAGCCGACTGACAGGGACGGTCACTGAAGCTTTCTTT.

This clonotype has only a few counts. The chain couples TRBV20-1 to TRBJ1-2; the D is unclear. Trimming took 3 bases from V and 5 from J, leaving 16 bases between them. This CDR3 is 14 amino acids long. Germline assignment: CDR1 DFQATT and CDR2 SNEGSKA (reference sequence). The CDR3, as DNA: TGCAGTGCTAGTTCCCAGCCCAATGGGTATGGCTACACCTTC. Translated, it gives CSASSQPNGYGYTF.

The chain combines TRBV11-2 with TRBJ2-3, with D tentatively TRBD2 (5 bases). Germline V CDR1 and CDR2: SGHAT, FQNNGV. Trimming took 0 bases from V and 10 from J, leaving 11 bases between them. CDR3 size: 13 residues. The CDR3 protein is CASSLERTRPQYF. CDR3 in DNA: TGTGCCAGCAGCTTAGAGCGTACTAGACCGCAGTATTTT.

The chain employs TRBV7-6 and TRBJ2-5, with D possibly being TRBD1 or TRBD2 (5 bases each). The germline V gene has CDR1 SGHVS and CDR2 FNYEAQ. V lost 3 bases to trimming and J lost 3 bases, with 14 bases between them. This CDR3 comprises 15 residues. CDR3 coding DNA: TGTGCCAGCAGCTTCCCCGGGACCGAAGAAGAGACCCAGTACTTC. Its protein is CASSFPGTEEETQYF.

This clonotype showed up just a few times. The gene calls are TRBV18 and TRBJ1-1; D is unclear. The V gene's germline CDR1 is KGHSH and CDR2 LQKENI. The CDR3 has 13 residues. Trimming took 6 bases from V and 4 from J, leaving 12 bases between them. The CDR3 DNA reads TGTGCCAGCTCCACTGCATTGGGCACTGAAGCTTTCTTT. Its protein is CASSTALGTEAFF.

There are a few counts of this clonotype. The CDR3 region is CASSSYGYTF. In nucleotides, the CDR3 is TGTGCCAGCAGCTCCTATGGCTACACCTTC. The chain is built from TRBV7-2 and TRBJ1-2; D is unclear. The CDR3 contains 10 residues. Germline assignment: CDR1 SGHTA and CDR2 FQGNSA. Between the trimmed V and J ends, which lost 4 bases and 4 bases, there was a span of 1 base.

This clonotype appeared many times. The gene calls are TRBV12-3 or TRBV12-4 and TRBJ2-5; D is uncertain. Trimming shortened V by 5 bases and J by 4 bases, and 14 bases separated the two germline ends. The CDR3 totals 14 residues. The CDR3, as DNA: TGTGCCAGCAGTCGCGGACGGCTTGGAGAGACCCAGTACTTC. Translating gives CASSRGRLGETQYF.

A remark on this clonotype: At one end, the junction sequence differs from germline, possibly due to a read error. The V gene is TRBV7-9, the J gene TRBJ1-1; D call uncertain. The CDR3 loop spans 13 amino acids. The V gene's germline CDR1 is SEHNR and CDR2 FQNEAQ (reference sequence). The CDR3 is CASSFTEGTEVFF. CDR3 DNA sequence: TGTGCCAGCAGCTTCACCGAAGGTACTGAAGTTTTCTTT.

The rearrangement uses TRBV7-3 and TRBJ1-2; possible D gene TRBD1, 5 bases. The CDR3 runs to 15 residues. Trimming removed 6 bases at V and 8 bases at J, with 22 bases between. Germline CDR1 and CDR2: SGHTA and FQGTGA. The DNA of the CDR3 is TGTGCCAGCAGACCCGAAGGGACCCCACTCCGAGGCTACACCTTC. Protein product: CASRPEGTPLRGYTF.

The chain employs TRBV3-1 and TRBJ2-5; D is perhaps TRBD2 (5 bases). Trimming stripped 2 bases from V and 7 bases from J, with 14 bases between. Per the germline V gene, CDR1 is LGHDT and CDR2 is YNNKEL (reference sequence). This CDR3 is 14 amino acids long. CDR3 DNA sequence: TGTGCCAGCAGCCAAAATGGAGCCGGAGGGACCCAGTACTTC. Translated: CASSQNGAGGTQYF.

The chain has TRBV6-5 and TRBJ1-2; tentatively, D is TRBD1 (5 bases). Germline V CDR1 and CDR2: MNHEY, SVGAGI. With 5 bases removed from V and 0 bases from J, the gap between germline ends came to 10 bases. This CDR3 comprises 14 residues. In DNA, the CDR3 is TGTGCCAGCAGTACGGGGGGGGCTAACTATGGCTACACCTTC. Translated, it gives CASSTGGANYGYTF.